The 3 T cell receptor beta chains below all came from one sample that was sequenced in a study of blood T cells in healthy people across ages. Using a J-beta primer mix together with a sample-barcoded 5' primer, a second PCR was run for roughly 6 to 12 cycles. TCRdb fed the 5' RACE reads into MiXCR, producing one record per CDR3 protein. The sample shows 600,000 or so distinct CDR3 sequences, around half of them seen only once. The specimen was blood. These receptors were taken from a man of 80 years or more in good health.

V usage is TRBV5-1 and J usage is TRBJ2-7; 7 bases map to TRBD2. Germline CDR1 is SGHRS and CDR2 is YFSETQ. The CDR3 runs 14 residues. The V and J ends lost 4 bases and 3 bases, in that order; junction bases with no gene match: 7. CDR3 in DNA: TGCGCCAGCAGCGTGGACGGGGGGTACTACGAGCAGTACTTC. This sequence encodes CASSVDGGYYEQYF.

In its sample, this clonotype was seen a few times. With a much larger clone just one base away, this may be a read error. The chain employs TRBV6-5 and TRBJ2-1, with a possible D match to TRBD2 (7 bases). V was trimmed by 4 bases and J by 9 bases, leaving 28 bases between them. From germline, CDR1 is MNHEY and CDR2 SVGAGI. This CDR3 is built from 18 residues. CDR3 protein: CASSSGGSANGKVGEQFF. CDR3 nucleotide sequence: TGTGCCAGCAGTTCGGGGGGCTCGGCTAACGGGAAAGTGGGTGAGCAGTTCTTC.

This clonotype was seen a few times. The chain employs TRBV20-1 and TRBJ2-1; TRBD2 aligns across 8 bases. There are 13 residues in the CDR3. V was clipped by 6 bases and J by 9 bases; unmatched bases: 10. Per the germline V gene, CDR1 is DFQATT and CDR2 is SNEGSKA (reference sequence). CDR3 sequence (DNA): TGCAGTGCCCTAGCCGCCCGGGGGGGTGAGCAGTTCTTC. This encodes CSALAARGGEQFF.